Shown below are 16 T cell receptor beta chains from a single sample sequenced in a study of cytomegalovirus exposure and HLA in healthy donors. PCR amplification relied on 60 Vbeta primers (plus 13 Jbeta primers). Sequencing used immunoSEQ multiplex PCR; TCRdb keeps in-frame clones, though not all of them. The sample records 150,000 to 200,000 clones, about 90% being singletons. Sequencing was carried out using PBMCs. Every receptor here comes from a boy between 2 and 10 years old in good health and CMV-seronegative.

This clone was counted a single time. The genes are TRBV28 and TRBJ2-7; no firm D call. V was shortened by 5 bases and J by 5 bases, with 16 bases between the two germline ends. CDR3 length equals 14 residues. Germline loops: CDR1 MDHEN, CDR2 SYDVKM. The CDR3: CASSIRRRHDEQYF. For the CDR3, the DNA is TGTGCCAGCAGTATTAGGAGAAGGCACGACGAGCAGTACTTC. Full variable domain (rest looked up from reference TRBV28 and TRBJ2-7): DVKVTQSSRYLVKRTGEKVFLECVQDMDHENMFWYRQDPGLGLRLIYFSYDVKMKEKGDIPEGYSVSREKKERFSLILESASTNQTSMYLCASSIRRRHDEQYFGPGTRLTVT.

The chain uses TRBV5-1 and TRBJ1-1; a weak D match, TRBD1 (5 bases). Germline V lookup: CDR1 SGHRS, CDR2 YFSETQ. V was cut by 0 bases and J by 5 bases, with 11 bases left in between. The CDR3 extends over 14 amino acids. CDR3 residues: CASSLGGRATEAFF. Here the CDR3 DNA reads TGCGCCAGCAGCTTGGGGGGGAGGGCGACTGAAGCTTTCTTT.

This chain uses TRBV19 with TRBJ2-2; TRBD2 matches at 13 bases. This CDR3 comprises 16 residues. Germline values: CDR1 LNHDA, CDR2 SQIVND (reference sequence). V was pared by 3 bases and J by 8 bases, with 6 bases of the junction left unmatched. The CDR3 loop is CASSIGLAGVVGELFF. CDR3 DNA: TGTGCCAGTAGTATCGGACTAGCGGGAGTTGTTGGGGAGCTGTTTTTT.

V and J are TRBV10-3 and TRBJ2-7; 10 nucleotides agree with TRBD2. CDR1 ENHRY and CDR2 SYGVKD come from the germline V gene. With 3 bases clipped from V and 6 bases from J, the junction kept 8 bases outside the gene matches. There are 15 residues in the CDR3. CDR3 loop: CAISEGAGGPGEQYF. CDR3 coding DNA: TGTGCCATCAGTGAAGGAGCGGGAGGGCCGGGCGAGCAGTACTTC.

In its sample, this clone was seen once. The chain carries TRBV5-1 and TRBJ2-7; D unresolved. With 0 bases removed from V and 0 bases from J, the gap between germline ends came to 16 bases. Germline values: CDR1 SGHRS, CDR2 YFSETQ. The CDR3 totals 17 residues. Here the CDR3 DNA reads TGCGCCAGCAGCTTGGCCTTCGCGGCTTTAAGCTCCTACGAGCAGTACTTC. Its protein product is CASSLAFAALSSYEQYF.

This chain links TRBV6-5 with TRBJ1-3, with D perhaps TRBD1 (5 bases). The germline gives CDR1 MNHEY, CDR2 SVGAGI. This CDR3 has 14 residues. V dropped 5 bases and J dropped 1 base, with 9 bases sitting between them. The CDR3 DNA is TGTGCCAGCAGTGACAGAAGGTCTGGAAACACCATATATTTT. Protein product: CASSDRRSGNTIYF.

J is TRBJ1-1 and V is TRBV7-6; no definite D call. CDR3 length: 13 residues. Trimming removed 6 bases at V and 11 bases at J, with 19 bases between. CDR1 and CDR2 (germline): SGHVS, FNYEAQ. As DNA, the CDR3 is TGTGCCAGCAGGCCCACGGGAGAACCGGGGGCTTTCTTT. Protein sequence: CASRPTGEPGAFF.

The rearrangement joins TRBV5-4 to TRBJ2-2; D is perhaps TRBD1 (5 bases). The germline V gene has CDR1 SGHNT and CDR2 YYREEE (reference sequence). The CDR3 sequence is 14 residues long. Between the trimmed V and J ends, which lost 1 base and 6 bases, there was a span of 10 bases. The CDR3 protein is CASSLLQGPGELFF. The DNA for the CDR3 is TGTGCCAGCAGCTTGTTGCAGGGCCCCGGGGAGCTGTTTTTT.

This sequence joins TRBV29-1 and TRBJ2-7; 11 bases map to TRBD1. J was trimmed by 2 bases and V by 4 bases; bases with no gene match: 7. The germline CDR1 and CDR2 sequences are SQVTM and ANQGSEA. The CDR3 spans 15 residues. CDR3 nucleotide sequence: TGCAGCGTTGGTGGGTTGGACAGGGGGCCCTACGAGCAGTACTTC. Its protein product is CSVGGLDRGPYEQYF.

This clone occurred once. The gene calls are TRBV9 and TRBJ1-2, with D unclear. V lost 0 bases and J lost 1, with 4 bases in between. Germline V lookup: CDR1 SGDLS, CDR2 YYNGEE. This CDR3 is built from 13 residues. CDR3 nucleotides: TGTGCCAGCAGCGTAGTAGTTAACTATGGCTACACCTTC. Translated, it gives CASSVVVNYGYTF.

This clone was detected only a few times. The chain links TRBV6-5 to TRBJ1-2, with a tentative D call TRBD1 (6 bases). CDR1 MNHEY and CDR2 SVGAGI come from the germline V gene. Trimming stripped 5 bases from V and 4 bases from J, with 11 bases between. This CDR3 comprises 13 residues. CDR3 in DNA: TGTGCCAGCAGTAACACAGGGAGCTATGGCTACACCTTC. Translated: CASSNTGSYGYTF.

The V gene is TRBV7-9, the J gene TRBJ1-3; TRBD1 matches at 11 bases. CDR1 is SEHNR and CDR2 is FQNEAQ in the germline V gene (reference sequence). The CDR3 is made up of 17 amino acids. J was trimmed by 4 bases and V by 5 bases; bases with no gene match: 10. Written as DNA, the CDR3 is TGTGCCAGCAGCGGGGGGACAGGGGGAATGATCGGAAACACCATATATTTT. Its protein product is CASSGGTGGMIGNTIYF.

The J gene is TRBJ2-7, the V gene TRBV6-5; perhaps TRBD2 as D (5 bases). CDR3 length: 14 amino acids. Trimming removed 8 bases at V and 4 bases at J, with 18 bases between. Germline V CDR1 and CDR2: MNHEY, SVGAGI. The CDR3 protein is CASSPAELKYEQYF. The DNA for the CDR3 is TGTGCCAGCTCACCAGCGGAGCTTAAGTACGAGCAGTACTTC.

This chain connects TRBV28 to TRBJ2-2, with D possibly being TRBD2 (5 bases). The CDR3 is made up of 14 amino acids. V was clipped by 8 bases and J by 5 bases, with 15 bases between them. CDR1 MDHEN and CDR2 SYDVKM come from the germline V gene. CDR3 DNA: TGTGCCAGCCTTGAGGGCAGGCTAACCGGGGAGCTGTTTTTT. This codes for CASLEGRLTGELFF.

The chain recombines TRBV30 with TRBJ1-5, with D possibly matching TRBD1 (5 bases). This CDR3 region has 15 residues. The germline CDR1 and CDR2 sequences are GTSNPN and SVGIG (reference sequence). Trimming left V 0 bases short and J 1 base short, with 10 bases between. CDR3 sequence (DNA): TGTGCCTGGAGTGTACGGGGGGGGAGCAATCAGCCCCAGCATTTT. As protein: CAWSVRGGSNQPQHF.

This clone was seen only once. The CDR3 spells CASSHQTGTYNEQFF. The CDR3 coding sequence is TGTGCCAGCAGCCACCAGACAGGGACTTACAATGAGCAGTTCTTC. This sequence joins TRBV7-3 and TRBJ2-1, with D possibly being TRBD1 (7 bases). The V end was cut by 5 bases, the J end by 4 bases, with 15 bases between. This CDR3 spans 15 amino acids. The germline V gene has CDR1 SGHTA and CDR2 FQGTGA.